The present entry profiles one T cell receptor (beta chain) with its context. CDR3 length: 16 amino acids. The germline V and J ends were trimmed by 0 bases and 8 bases, with 19 bases remaining between them. Germline CDR1 reads LGHNA; CDR2 reads YSLEER. The sample belongs to a study of patients and donors after allogeneic stem cell transplantation. MiXCR was run by TCRdb on the RT-PCR reads, yielding one entry per CDR3 protein. The data hold about a million distinct CDR3 sequences, with roughly 18% observed a single time. The gene calls are TRBV4-3 and TRBJ1-2, with no clear D. Source material: blood, either unsorted or a sorted T cell fraction (not recorded which). The source is a human donor who was either an allogeneic HSCT recipient or a stem cell or donor lymphocyte infusion donor (not recorded which). It is not recorded whose cells these are; they may come from a transplant donor. The CDR3 reads CASSQERVWQARGYTF. Here the CDR3 DNA reads TGCGCCAGCAGCCAAGAAAGGGTGTGGCAGGCGAGGGGCTACACCTTC.